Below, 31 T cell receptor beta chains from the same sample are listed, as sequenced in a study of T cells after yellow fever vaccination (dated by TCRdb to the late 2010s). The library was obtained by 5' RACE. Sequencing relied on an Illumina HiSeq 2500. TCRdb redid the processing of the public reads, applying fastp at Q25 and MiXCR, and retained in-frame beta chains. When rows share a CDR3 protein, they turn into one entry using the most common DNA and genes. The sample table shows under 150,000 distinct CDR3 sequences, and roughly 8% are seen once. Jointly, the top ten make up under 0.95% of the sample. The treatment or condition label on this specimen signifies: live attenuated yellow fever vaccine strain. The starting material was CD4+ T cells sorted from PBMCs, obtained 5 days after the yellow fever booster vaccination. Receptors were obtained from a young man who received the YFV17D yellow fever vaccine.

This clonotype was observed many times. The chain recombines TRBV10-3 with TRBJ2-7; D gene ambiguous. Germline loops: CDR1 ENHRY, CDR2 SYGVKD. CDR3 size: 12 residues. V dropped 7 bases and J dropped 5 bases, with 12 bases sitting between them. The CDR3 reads CAINSGNHEQYF. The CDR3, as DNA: TGTGCCATCAACTCGGGTAACCACGAGCAGTACTTC.

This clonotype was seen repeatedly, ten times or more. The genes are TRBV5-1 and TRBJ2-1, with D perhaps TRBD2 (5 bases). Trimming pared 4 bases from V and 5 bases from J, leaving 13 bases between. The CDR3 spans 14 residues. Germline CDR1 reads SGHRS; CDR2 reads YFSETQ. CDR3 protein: CASSVYRDNNEQFF. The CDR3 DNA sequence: TGCGCCAGCAGCGTCTACCGGGATAACAATGAGCAGTTCTTC. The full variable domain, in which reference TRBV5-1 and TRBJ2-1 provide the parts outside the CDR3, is KAGVTQTPRYLIKTRGQQVTLSCSPISGHRSVSWYQQTPGQGLQFLFEYFSETQRNKGNFPGRFSGRQFSNSRSEMNVSTLELGDSALYLCASSVYRDNNEQFFGPGTRLTVL.

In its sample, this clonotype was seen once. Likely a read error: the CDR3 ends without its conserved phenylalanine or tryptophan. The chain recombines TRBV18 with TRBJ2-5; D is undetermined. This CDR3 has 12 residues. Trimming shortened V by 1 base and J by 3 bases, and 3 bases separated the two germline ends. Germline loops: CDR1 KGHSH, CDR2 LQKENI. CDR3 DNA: TGTGCCAGCTCACCACGGGAAGAGACCCAGTACTAC. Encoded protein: CASSPREETQYY.

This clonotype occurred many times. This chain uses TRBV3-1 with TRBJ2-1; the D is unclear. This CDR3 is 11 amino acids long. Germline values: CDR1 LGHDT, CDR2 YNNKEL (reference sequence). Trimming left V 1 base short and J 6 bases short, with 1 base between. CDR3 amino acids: CASSQANEQFF. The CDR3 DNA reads TGTGCCAGCAGCCAAGCCAATGAGCAGTTCTTC.

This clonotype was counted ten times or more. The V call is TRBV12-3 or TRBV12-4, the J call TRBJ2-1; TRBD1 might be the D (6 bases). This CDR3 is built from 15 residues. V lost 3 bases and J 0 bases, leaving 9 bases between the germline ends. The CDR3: CASSFQGTSYNEQFF. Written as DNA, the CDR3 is TGTGCCAGCAGTTTTCAGGGGACCTCCTACAATGAGCAGTTCTTC.

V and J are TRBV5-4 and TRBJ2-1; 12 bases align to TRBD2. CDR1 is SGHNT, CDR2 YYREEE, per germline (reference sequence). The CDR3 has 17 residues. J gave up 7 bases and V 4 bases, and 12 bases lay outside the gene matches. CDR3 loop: CASSPGTSGPPTNEQFF. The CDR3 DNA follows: TGTGCCAGCAGCCCCGGGACTAGCGGGCCCCCTACAAATGAGCAGTTCTTC.

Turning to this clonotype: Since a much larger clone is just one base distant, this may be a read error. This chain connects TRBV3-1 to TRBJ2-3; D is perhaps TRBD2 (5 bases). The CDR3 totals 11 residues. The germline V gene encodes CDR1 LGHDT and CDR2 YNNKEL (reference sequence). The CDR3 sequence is CASASTDTEYF. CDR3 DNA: TGTGCCAGCGCTAGCACAGATACGGAGTATTTT.

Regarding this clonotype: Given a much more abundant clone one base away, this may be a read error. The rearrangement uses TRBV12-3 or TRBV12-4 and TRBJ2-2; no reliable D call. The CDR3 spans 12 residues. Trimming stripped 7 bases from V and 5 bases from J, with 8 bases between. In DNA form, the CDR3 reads TGTGCCAGCATACAAGGGACCGGGGAGCTGTTTTTT. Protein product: CASIQGTGELFF.

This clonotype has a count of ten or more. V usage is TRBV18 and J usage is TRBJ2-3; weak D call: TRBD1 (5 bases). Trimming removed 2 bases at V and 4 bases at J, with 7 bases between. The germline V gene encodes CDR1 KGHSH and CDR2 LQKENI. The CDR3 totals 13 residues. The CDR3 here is CASSPWGADTQYF. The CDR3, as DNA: TGTGCCAGCTCACCATGGGGCGCAGATACGCAGTATTTT.

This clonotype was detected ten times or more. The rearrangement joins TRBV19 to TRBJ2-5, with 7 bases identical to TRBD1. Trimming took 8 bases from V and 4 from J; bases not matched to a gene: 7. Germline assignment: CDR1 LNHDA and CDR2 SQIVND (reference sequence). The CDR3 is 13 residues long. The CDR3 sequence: CASSTGVGETQYF. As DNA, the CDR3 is TGTGCCAGTTCCACAGGGGTTGGAGAGACCCAGTACTTC.

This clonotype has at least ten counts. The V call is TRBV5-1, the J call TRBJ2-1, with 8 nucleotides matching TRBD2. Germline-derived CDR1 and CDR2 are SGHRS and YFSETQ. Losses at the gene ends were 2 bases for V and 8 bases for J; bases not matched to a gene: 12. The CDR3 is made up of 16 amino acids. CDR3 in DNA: TGCGCCAGCAGCTTATCGGGAGGGCCGGGCTCCCATGAGCAGTTCTTC. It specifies CASSLSGGPGSHEQFF.

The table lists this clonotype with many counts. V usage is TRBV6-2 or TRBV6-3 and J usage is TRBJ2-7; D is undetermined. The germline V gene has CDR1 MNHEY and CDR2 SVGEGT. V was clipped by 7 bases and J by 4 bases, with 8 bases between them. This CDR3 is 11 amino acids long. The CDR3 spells CASTFGYEQYF. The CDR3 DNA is TGTGCCAGCACGTTCGGTTACGAGCAGTACTTC.

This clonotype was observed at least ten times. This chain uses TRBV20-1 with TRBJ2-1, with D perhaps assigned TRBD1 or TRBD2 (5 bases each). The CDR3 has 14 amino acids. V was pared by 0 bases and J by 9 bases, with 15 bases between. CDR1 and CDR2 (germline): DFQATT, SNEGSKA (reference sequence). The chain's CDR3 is CSARDKVRGGEQFF. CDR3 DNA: TGCAGTGCTAGAGACAAGGTCCGGGGCGGTGAGCAGTTCTTC.

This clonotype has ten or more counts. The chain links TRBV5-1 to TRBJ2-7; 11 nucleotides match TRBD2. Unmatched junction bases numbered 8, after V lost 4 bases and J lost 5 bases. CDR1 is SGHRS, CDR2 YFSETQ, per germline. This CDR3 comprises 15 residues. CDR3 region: CASSLTSGVSHEQYF. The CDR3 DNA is TGCGCCAGCAGCCTGACTAGCGGGGTGTCTCACGAGCAGTACTTC.

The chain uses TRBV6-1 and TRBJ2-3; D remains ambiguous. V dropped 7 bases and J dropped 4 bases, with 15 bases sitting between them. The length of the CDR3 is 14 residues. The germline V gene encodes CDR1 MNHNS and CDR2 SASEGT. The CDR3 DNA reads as TGTGCCAGCAAATCGCGTAGTAGTGCAGATACGCAGTATTTT. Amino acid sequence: CASKSRSSADTQYF.

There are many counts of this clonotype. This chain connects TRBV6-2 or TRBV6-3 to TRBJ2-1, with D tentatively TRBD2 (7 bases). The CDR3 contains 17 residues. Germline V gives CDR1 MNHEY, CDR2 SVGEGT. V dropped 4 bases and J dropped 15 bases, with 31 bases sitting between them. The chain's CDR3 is CASSSEGGRYDPLTRFF. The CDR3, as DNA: TGTGCCAGCAGTTCAGAGGGGGGGAGATACGACCCCCTTACGCGGTTCTTC.

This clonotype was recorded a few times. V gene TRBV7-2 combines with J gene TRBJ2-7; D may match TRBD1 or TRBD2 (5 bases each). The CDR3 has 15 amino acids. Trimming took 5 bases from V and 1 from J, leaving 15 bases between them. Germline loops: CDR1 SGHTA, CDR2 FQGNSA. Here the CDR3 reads CASSQGTAKSYEQYF. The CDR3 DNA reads TGTGCCAGCAGCCAAGGGACGGCAAAATCCTACGAGCAGTACTTC. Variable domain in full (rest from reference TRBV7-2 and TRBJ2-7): GAGVSQSPSNKVTEKGKDVELRCDPISGHTALYWYRQSLGQGLEFLIYFQGNSAPDKSGLPSDRFSAERTGGSVSTLTIQRTQQEDSAVYLCASSQGTAKSYEQYFGPGTRLTVT.

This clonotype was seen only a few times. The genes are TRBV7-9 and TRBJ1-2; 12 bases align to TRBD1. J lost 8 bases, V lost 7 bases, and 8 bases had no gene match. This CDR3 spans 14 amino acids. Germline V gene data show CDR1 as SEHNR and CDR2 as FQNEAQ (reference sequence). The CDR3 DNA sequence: TGTGCCAGCACCGGGGACAGGGGGCACTTCGGCTACACCTTC. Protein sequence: CASTGDRGHFGYTF.

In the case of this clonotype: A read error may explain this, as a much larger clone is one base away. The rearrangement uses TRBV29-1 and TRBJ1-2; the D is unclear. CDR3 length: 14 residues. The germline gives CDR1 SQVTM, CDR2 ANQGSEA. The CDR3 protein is CSVAQDLTSYAYTF. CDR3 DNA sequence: TGCAGCGTAGCTCAGGATCTTACGTCCTATGCCTACACCTTC.

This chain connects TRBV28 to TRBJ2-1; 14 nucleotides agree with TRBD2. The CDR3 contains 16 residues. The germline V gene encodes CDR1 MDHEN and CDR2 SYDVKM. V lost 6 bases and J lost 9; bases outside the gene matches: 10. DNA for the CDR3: TGTGCCAGCAGCCTTTCGGGACTAGCGGGAGCGGGTGAGCAGTTCTTC. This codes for CASSLSGLAGAGEQFF.

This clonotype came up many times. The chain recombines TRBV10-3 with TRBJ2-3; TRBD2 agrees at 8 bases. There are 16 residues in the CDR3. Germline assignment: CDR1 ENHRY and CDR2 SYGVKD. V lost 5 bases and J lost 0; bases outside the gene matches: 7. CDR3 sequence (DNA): TGTGCCATCAGTCGAATTAGCGGGGCTAGCACAGATACGCAGTATTTT. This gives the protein CAISRISGASTDTQYF.

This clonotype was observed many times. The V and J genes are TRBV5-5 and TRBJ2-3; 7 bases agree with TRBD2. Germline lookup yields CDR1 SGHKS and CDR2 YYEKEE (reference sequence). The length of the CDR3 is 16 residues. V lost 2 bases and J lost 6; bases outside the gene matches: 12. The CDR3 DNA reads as TGTGCCAGCAGCTTATTTTCCGGGCCCGGGGGGGATACGCAGTATTTT. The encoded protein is CASSLFSGPGGDTQYF.

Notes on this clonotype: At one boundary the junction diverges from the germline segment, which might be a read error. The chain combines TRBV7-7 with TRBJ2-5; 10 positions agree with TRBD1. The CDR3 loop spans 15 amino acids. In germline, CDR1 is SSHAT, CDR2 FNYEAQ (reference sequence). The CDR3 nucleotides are TGTGCTAGCAGCTATAGACAGGGGGCTATGGAGACCCAGTACTTC. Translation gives CASSYRQGAMETQYF.

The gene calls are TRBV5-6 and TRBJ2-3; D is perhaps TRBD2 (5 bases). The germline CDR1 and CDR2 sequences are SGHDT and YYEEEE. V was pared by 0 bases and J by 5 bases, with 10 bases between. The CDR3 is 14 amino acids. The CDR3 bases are TGTGCCAGCAGCTTGGTCCCGAGGGAAGATACGCAGTATTTT. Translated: CASSLVPREDTQYF.

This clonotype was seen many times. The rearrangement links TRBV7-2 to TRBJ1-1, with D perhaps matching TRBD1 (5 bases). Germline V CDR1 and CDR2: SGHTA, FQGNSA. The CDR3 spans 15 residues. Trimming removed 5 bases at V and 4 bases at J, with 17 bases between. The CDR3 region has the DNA TGTGCCAGCAGCGCTAGCAGGGTCTCTATCACTGAAGCTTTCTTT. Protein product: CASSASRVSITEAFF.

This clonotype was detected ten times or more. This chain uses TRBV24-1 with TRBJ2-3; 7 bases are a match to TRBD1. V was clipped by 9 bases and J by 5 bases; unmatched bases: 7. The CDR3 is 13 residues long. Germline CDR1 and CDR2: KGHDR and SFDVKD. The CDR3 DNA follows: TGTGCCACCGGACAGGAGGCGGGAGATACGCAGTATTTT. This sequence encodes CATGQEAGDTQYF.

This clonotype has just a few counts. In nucleotides, the CDR3 is TGTGCCAGCAGTTTCGCTTTAGGCGCCATGAACACTGAAGCTTTCTTT. Translating gives CASSFALGAMNTEAFF. The chain employs TRBV12-3 or TRBV12-4 and TRBJ1-1, with D unresolved. The CDR3 is made up of 16 amino acids. Trimming stripped 3 bases from V and 0 bases from J, with 14 bases between.

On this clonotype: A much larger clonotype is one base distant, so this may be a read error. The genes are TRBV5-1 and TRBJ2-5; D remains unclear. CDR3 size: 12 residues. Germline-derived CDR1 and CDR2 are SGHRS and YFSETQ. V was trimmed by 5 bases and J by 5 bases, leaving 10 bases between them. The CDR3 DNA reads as TGCGCCAGCAGGTCGCTTCACGAGACCCAGTACTTC. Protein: CASRSLHETQYF.

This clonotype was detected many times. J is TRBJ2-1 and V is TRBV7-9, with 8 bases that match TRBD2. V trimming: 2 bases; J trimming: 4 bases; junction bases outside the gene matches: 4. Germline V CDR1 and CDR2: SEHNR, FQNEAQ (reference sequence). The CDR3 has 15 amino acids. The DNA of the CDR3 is TGTGCCAGCAGCTTACGAGCGGGAGTGTACAATGAGCAGTTCTTC. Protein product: CASSLRAGVYNEQFF.

The CDR3 nucleotides are TGTGCCAGCAGAGATCCCGGGGGGGGCCCAAAACTGTTTTTT. It specifies CASRDPGGGPKLFF. The chain couples TRBV7-2 to TRBJ1-4, with D possibly matching TRBD1 (6 bases). The CDR3 has 14 amino acids. Germline values: CDR1 SGHTA, CDR2 FQGNSA. The V end lost 6 bases, the J end lost 10 bases, and 18 bases lay between the germline ends.

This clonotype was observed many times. CDR3 loop: CASSQEGAGTGTGELFF. CDR3 bases: TGTGCCAGCAGCCAAGAAGGGGCGGGGACGGGCACCGGGGAGCTGTTTTTT. J is TRBJ2-2 and V is TRBV4-2; D is perhaps TRBD2 (6 bases). Trimming took off 0 bases at V and 4 bases at J, with 15 bases between the two ends. The CDR3 consists of 17 residues. Germline loops: CDR1 LGHNA, CDR2 YNFKEQ.